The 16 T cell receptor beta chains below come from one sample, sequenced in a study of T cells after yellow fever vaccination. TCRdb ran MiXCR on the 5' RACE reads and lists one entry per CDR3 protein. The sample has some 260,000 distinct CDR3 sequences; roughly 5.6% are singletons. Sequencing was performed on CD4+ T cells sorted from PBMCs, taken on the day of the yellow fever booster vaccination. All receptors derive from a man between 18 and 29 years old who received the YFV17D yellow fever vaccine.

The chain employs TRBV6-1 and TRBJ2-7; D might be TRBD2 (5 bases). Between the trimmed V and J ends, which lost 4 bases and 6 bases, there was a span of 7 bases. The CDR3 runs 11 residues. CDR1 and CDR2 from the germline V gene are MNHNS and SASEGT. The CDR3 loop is CASSARGEQYF. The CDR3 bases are TGTGCCAGCAGTGCCCGGGGCGAGCAGTACTTC.

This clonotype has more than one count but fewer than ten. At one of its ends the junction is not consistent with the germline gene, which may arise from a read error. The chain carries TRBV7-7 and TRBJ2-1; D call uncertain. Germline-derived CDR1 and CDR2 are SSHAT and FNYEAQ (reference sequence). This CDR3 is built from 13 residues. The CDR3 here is CASSPGPNNEQFF. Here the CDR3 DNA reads TGTGCTAGCAGCCCCGGGCCAAACAATGAGCAGTTCTTC. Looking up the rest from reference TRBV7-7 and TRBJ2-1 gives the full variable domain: GAGVSQSPRYKVTKRGQDVTLRCDPISSHATLYWYQQALGQGPEFLTYFNYEAQPDKSGLPSDRFSAERPEGSISTLTIQRTEQRDSAMYRCASSPGPNNEQFFGPGTRLTVL.

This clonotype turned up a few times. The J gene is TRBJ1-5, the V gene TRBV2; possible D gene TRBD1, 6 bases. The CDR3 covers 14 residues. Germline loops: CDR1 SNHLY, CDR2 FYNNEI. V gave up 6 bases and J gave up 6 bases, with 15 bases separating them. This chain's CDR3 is CASSFWGAAQPQHF. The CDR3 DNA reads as TGTGCCAGCAGCTTTTGGGGGGCAGCTCAGCCCCAGCATTTT.

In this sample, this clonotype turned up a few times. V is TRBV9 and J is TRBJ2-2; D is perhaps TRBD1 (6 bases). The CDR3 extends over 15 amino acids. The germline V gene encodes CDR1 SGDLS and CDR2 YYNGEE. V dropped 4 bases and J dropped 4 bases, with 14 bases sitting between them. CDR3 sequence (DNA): TGTGCCAGCAGCACCCACAGGGAAGGCACCGGGGAGCTGTTTTTT. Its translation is CASSTHREGTGELFF.

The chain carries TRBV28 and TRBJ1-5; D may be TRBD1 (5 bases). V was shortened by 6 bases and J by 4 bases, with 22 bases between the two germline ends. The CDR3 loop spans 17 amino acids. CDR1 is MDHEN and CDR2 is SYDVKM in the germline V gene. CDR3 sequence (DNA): TGTGCCAGCAGCTCGAACCCAGGGAAAGGGTTTAATCAGCCCCAGCATTTT. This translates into CASSSNPGKGFNQPQHF.

The CDR3 is CASSIRRGVTYNEQFF. The CDR3 nucleotides read TGTGCCAGTAGTATAAGGCGGGGGGTCACCTACAATGAGCAGTTCTTC. The chain is built from TRBV19 and TRBJ2-1, with 8 positions matching TRBD2. After removal of 2 bases from V and 2 bases from J, the junction contained 5 bases not matched to a gene. Germline V gene data show CDR1 as LNHDA and CDR2 as SQIVND (reference sequence). The CDR3 runs to 16 residues. The complete variable domain, with remaining parts taken from reference TRBV19 and TRBJ2-1, reads DGGITQSPKYLFRKEGQNVTLSCEQNLNHDAMYWYRQDPGQGLRLIYYSQIVNDFQKGDIAEGYSVSREKKESFPLTVTSAQKNPTAFYLCASSIRRGVTYNEQFFGPGTRLTVL.

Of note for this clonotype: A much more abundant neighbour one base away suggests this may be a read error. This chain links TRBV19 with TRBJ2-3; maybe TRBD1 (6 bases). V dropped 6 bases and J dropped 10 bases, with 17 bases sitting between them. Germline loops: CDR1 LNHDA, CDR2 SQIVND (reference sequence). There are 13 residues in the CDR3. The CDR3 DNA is TGTGCCAGTAGCCCCCCCCAGGGGCTATCGCAGTATTTT. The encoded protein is CASSPPQGLSQYF. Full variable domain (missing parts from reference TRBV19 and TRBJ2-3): DGGITQSPKYLFRKEGQNVTLSCEQNLNHDAMYWYRQDPGQGLRLIYYSQIVNDFQKGDIAEGYSVSREKKESFPLTVTSAQKNPTAFYLCASSPPQGLSQYFGPGTRLTVL.

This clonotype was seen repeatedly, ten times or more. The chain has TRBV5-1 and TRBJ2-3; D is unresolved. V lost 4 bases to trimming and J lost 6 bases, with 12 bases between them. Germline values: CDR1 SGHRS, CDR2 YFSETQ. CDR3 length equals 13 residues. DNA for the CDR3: TGCGCCAGCAGCCCCACCGACGGGGATACGCAGTATTTT. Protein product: CASSPTDGDTQYF.

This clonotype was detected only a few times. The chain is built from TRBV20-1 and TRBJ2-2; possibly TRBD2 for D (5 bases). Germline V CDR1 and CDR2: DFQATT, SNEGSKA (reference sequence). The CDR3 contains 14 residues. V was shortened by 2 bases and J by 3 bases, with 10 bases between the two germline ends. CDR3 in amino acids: CSARSGKYTGELFF. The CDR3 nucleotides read TGCAGTGCTAGATCCGGGAAGTACACCGGGGAGCTGTTTTTT.

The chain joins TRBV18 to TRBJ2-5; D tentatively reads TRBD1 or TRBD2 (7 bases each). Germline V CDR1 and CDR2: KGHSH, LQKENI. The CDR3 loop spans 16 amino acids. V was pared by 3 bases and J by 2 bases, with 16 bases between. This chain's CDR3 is CASSPGGTATQETQYF. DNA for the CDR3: TGTGCCAGCTCACCGGGAGGGACAGCCACTCAAGAGACCCAGTACTTC.

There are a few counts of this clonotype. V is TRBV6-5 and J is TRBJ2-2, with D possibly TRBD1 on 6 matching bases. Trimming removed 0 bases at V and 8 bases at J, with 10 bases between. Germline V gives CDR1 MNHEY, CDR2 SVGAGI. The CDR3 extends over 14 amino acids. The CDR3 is CASSYSQGLGELFF. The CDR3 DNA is TGTGCCAGCAGTTACTCACAGGGTTTGGGGGAGCTGTTTTTT.

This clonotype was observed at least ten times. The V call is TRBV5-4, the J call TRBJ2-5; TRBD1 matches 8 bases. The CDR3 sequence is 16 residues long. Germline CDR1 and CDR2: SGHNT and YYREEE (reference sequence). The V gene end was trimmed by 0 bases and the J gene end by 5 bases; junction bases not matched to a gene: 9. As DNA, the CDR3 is TGTGCCAGCAGCTTGGCCCAGGGGGCGTCAAGGGAGACCCAGTACTTC. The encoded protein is CASSLAQGASRETQYF.

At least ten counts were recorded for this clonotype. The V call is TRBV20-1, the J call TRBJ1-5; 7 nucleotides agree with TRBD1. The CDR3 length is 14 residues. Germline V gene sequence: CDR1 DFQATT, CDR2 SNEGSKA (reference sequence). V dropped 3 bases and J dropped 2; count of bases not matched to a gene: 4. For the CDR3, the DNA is TGCAGTGCTAGCCCCGACAGGGGCAATCAGCCCCAGCATTTT. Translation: CSASPDRGNQPQHF.

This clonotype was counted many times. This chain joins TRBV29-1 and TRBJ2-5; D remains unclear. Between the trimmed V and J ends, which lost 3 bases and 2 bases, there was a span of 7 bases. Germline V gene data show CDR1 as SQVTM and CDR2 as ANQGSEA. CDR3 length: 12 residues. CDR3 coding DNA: TGCAGCGTTGACCCCCGGCAAGAGACCCAGTACTTC. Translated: CSVDPRQETQYF.

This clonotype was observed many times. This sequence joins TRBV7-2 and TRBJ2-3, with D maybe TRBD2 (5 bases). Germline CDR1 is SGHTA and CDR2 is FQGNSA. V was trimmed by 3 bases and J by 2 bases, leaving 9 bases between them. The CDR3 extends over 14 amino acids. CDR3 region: CASSLYGVTDTQYF. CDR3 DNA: TGTGCCAGCAGCTTGTACGGGGTCACAGATACGCAGTATTTT.

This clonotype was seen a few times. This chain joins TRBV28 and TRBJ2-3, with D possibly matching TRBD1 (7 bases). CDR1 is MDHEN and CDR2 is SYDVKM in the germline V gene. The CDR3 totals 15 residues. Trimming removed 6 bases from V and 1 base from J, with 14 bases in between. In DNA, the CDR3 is TGTGCCAGCAGCTCAGGGGGGTCTGGCACAGATACGCAGTATTTT. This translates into CASSSGGSGTDTQYF.